This TCR beta chain was found in a study of identical twins (dated by TCRdb to between 2015 and 2016). Broadly, across the study: To test whether fetal clonotypes persist, the study used deep sequencing on TCR alpha and beta repertoires from monozygotic twins, unrelated adults of various ages, and cord blood. Replicate twin experiments were performed at different times using different library preparation protocols to rule out contamination.

Only healthy Caucasian donors were included. Three unrelated non-twin adults were additionally sequenced: a male aged 18 to 30, a male aged 50 to 60 and a female aged 50 to 60. Using Miltenyi CD45RO+ enrichment and human naive T-cell isolation kits, memory (CD45RO+) and naive T cells were isolated from PBMC. The library was obtained by 5' RACE. Sequencing was carried out with an Illumina HiSeq 2000. A universal primer binding site was added through template switching, and the final cDNA carried a unique molecular identifier so that TCR cDNA molecules could be counted accurately. Specific primers in the conserved constant-segment region were used to synthesize first-strand cDNA for the TCR alpha and beta chains. Each cDNA library was double barcoded, with a SMART-Mk sample barcode plus Illumina barcodes, to control for contamination. TruSeq adapter sequences, together with Illumina sample barcodes, were added in two successive PCR steps. Sequencing of the TCR alpha and beta cDNA libraries was done on the Illumina HiSeq platform using custom primers. The paper's processing steps were these. MiGEC processed the raw reads to extract unique molecular identifiers, while MiXCR was used to determine the CDR3 positions. For each individual, recombination models were inferred using an EM algorithm with the repgenHMM and IGoR tools. Shared clonotype analysis was performed with the tcR package in R, normalizing sharing by the product of cloneset sizes. To study raw recombination free of thymic and clonal selection effects, out-of-frame nonproductive sequences were analyzed. Using fastp trimming at Q25 and MiXCR clonotype assembly, TCRdb reanalyzed the public sequencing data and kept in-frame beta chains. Identical CDR3 proteins give one entry, which carries the most common genes and DNA. The V and J calls come from TCRdb's annotation, not from the publication. Recorded for this sample are a few hundred thousand distinct CDR3 sequences; roughly 20% of them occurred a single time. The leading ten clones occupy around 12% of the sample.

Reading from cysteine to phenylalanine, the CDR3 counts 16 amino acids. Only CDR3 DNA is held: 48 bases, read in frame from base 1. Germline trimming: 6 bases from V, 8 bases from J; junction bases outside gene matches: 14. The germline V gene (reference sequence) gives CDR1 as DFQATT and CDR2 as SNEGSKA. The research as a whole found: Out-of-frame TCR alpha sequences shared between twins showed an excess of low generation-probability sequences compared with coincidental sharing between unrelated individuals. Abundant cord blood beta clonotypes had fewer insertions, young adult naive repertoires showed a similar but weaker trend, and memory repertoires showed no such trend. Conclusions relied on cross-sectional statistical analysis, since the same donors could not be followed over many years. In monozygotic twins, out-of-frame TCR alpha sharing was systematically underestimated by recombination models, although the models agreed with sharing between unrelated individuals. Zero-insertion analyses could be partly confounded by invariant T cells such as MAIT and iNKT, although diverse VJ usage argued against such confounding for most clonotypes. In beta out-of-frame sequences, excess twin sharing was weaker, because having fewer shared sequences lowered the signal-to-noise ratio.

Concerning this clonotype: Its antigen remains undetermined. No base quality values were provided; no much bigger clone lies one nucleotide off.

The rearranged segments are TRBV20-1 and TRBJ2-1, with TRBD2 matching 12 junction bases. The source is a man in his fifties or sixties in good health. The sequenced sample consisted of naive T cells sorted from blood. This sample's cell subset or site label indicates: cells isolated with a human naive T-cell isolation kit. CDR3 region: CSASTTSGRAGDEQFF. The base sequence is TGCAGTGCGAGCACGACTAGCGGGAGAGCCGGTGATGAGCAGTTCTTC.